This T cell receptor beta chain was recorded in a study of breast tumors, draining lymph nodes, adjacent tissues. Notes on the study in general: Compared with lymph nodes, tumors were less diverse; compared with nontumor tissue, more. Data only fit, rather than demonstrated, lymph node origin of most tumor T cells.

The lymph nodes were axillary draining lymph nodes from breast cancer patients. TCRdb re-derived calls from the multiplex PCR reads in MiXCR, one entry per CDR3 protein. The sample consists of over 200,000 distinct CDR3 sequences, under 35% of them appearing once. The J segment lost 1 base and the V segment lost 2 bases, leaving 6 bases of the junction unmatched. CDR1 and CDR2 from the germline V gene are LNHDA and SQIVND (reference sequence). CDR3 length: 17 residues. This clonotype was counted many times. Its antigen is unknown. The receptor was isolated from a female donor with breast cancer. Some clones in this sample may be carry-over from other donors' samples. The source material was axillary lymph node tissue. This chain links TRBV19 with TRBJ1-5; 9 bases match TRBD1. As DNA, the CDR3 is TGTGCCAGTAGTATATCCTCCGGGACAGGGAGCAATCAGCCCCAGCATTTT. It translates to CASSISSGTGSNQPQHF.